The 9 T cell receptor beta chains below all came from one sample that was sequenced in a study of T-cell memory formation after mild COVID-19 (dated by TCRdb to the early 2020s). Libraries were built with 5' RACE. TCRdb records Illumina NovaSeq 6000 as the sequencer. TCRdb cleaned the public reads at Q25 with fastp, built clones with MiXCR and kept in-frame beta chains. One record per CDR3 amino acid sequence lists the most common genes and DNA. This sample holds roughly 45,000 distinct CDR3 sequences; 27% were observed only once. The ten largest clones capture about two fifths of the sample. Material: PBMCs or a T cell subset sorted from them (not recorded which). Every receptor here comes from a man younger than 35 who had mild COVID-19 (a few samples of this study predate the infection). The sample titles of this study are shuffled in the database, so cell type and time point are left out; the donor was told from shared clones.

This clonotype was picked up a small number of times. The chain uses TRBV14 and TRBJ2-3; 7 nucleotides line up with TRBD1. After removal of 9 bases from V and 2 bases from J, the junction contained 5 bases not matched to a gene. Germline CDR1 reads SGHDN; CDR2 reads FVKESK. The CDR3 contains 13 residues. CDR3 nucleotide sequence: TGTGCCAGTAACGGACAGGACACAGATACGCAGTATTTT. Protein product: CASNGQDTDTQYF. The variable domain in full, with the rest retrieved from reference TRBV14 and TRBJ2-3, is EAGVTQFPSHSVIEKGQTVTLRCDPISGHDNLYWYRRVMGKEIKFLLHFVKESKQDESGMPNNRFLAERTGGTYSTLKVQPAELEDSGVYFCASNGQDTDTQYFGPGTRLTVL.

The chain's CDR3 is CSVTQGDEQYV. As DNA, the CDR3 is TGCAGCGTTACACAGGGGGACGAGCAGTACGTC. The gene calls are TRBV29-1 and TRBJ2-7; 8 bases are shared with TRBD1. The J segment lost 5 bases and the V segment lost 5 bases, leaving 2 bases of the junction unmatched. CDR1 and CDR2 (germline): SQVTM, ANQGSEA. CDR3 length equals 11 residues.

V usage is TRBV7-9 and J usage is TRBJ1-1; perhaps TRBD1 as D (6 bases). This CDR3 is 12 amino acids long. Germline-derived CDR1 and CDR2 are SEHNR and FQNEAQ (reference sequence). The V end lost 7 bases, the J end lost 8 bases, and 14 bases lay between the germline ends. The CDR3 DNA follows: TGTGCCAGCAAGCATTCGGGGGCCGAAGCTTTCTTT. Translation: CASKHSGAEAFF.

In this sample, this clonotype is medium-sized (0.01 to 0.1%). The chain is built from TRBV7-2 and TRBJ1-1; D unresolved. Germline-derived CDR1 and CDR2 are SGHTA and FQGNSA. This CDR3 has 12 amino acids. With 5 bases removed from V and 4 bases from J, the gap between germline ends came to 8 bases. CDR3 residues: CASSISSTEAFF. The CDR3 coding sequence is TGTGCCAGCAGCATAAGTTCCACTGAAGCTTTCTTT.

The genes are TRBV9 and TRBJ2-2; D perhaps matches TRBD1 (5 bases). Trimming cost V 3 bases and J 6 bases, with 15 bases left between them. The CDR3 contains 15 residues. Germline V gene sequence: CDR1 SGDLS, CDR2 YYNGEE. CDR3 bases: TGTGCCAGCAGCGCGACGTCGGTGGGGCCCGGGGAGCTGTTTTTT. This sequence encodes CASSATSVGPGELFF.

The V call is TRBV12-3 or TRBV12-4, the J call TRBJ2-3; TRBD1 might be the D (5 bases). The CDR3 has 16 residues. V lost 3 bases and J lost 1, with 14 bases in between. The CDR3 here is CASSFLVGHGTDTQYF. CDR3 DNA: TGTGCCAGCAGTTTCCTAGTAGGACACGGCACAGATACGCAGTATTTT.

V usage is TRBV7-9 and J usage is TRBJ2-3; D gene unclear. Trimming shortened V by 5 bases and J by 10 bases, and 13 bases separated the two germline ends. CDR1 SEHNR and CDR2 FQNEAQ come from the germline V gene (reference sequence). There are 12 residues in the CDR3. The CDR3 region is CASSPERVAQYF. CDR3 bases: TGTGCCAGCAGCCCGGAACGTGTGGCGCAGTATTTT.

This clonotype was counted ten times or more. The gene calls are TRBV5-6 and TRBJ2-6, with a tentative D call TRBD1 (5 bases). The germline V gene has CDR1 SGHDT and CDR2 YYEEEE. Trimming removed 1 base at V and 3 bases at J, with 17 bases between. This CDR3 has 18 amino acids. The CDR3 region is CASSLLGRVGIGANVLTF. The CDR3 DNA reads TGTGCCAGCAGCTTGCTAGGCAGGGTGGGAATTGGGGCCAACGTCCTGACTTTC.

With respect to this clonotype: Sequence at one end of the junction differs from germline and may be a read error. The chain joins TRBV14 to TRBJ1-2, with unresolved D. The CDR3 extends over 14 amino acids. Germline CDR1 SGHDN, CDR2 FVKESK. In nucleotides, the CDR3 is TGTGCCTGCAGCCAAGGGAACTGGGACTATGGCTACACCTTC. This translates into CACSQGNWDYGYTF.